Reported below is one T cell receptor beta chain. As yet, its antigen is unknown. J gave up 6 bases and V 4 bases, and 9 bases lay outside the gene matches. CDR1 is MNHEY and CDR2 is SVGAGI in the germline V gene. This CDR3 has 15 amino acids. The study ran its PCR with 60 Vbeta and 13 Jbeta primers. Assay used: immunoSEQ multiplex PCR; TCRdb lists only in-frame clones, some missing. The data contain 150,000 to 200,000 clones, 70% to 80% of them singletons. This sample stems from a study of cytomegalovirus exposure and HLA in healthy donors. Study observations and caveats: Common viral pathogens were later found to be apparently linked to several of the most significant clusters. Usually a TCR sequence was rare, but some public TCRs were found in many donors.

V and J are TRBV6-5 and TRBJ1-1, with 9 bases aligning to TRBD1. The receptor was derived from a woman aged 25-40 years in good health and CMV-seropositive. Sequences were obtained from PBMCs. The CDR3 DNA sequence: TGTGCCAGCAGTTCCCTACAGGGGGCGCTTCCTGAAGCTTTCTTT. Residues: CASSSLQGALPEAFF.